These 24 T cell receptor beta chains originate from one sample sequenced in a study of cytomegalovirus exposure and HLA in healthy donors. 60 Vbeta and 13 Jbeta primers were used in PCR. The assay was immunoSEQ multiplex PCR, and TCRdb's table has in-frame clones only and misses some. The table has around 300,000 clones, about four fifths seen once. The sample comprised PBMCs. These receptors all come from a woman aged 40 to 55 in good health and CMV-seropositive.

This clone was counted a few times. This chain uses TRBV7-8 with TRBJ1-1; D ambiguous. Germline CDR1 and CDR2: SGHVS and FQNEAQ. V was pared by 5 bases and J by 2 bases, with 6 bases between. This CDR3 comprises 12 residues. The CDR3 DNA is TGTGCCAGCAGCAAAACTAACACTGAAGCTTTCTTT. Translated: CASSKTNTEAFF.

The chain links TRBV28 to TRBJ2-1, with 12 bases aligning to TRBD2. Per germline, CDR1 MDHEN and CDR2 SYDVKM. J gave up 8 bases and V 5 bases, and 7 bases lay outside the gene matches. This CDR3 is built from 15 residues. CDR3 residues: CASSPRLAGVDEQFF. CDR3 coding DNA: TGTGCCAGCAGTCCGCGACTAGCGGGAGTGGATGAGCAGTTCTTC.

This clone was seen more than once but under ten times. V usage is TRBV7-6 and J usage is TRBJ2-5; TRBD1 matches at 9 bases. Per germline, CDR1 SGHVS and CDR2 FNYEAQ. CDR3 size: 18 residues. Unmatched junction bases numbered 15, after V lost 5 bases and J lost 2 bases. The CDR3 protein is CASSLEPSTGQGQETQYF. CDR3 bases: TGTGCCAGCAGCCTGGAGCCGAGCACGGGACAGGGTCAAGAGACCCAGTACTTC.

This clone was seen a few times. Here the CDR3 DNA reads TGCGCCAGCAGCACGGACAGGGTAGCGTTGGGAAATGAGCAGTTCTTC. Residues: CASSTDRVALGNEQFF. V and J are TRBV5-1 and TRBJ2-1; TRBD1 matches at 8 bases. Germline-derived CDR1 and CDR2 are SGHRS and YFSETQ. V was clipped by 4 bases and J by 7 bases; unmatched bases: 13. This CDR3 is built from 16 residues.

The rearrangement joins TRBV7-9 to TRBJ1-2; D uncertain. With 2 bases removed from V and 4 bases from J, the gap between germline ends came to 8 bases. Germline V gives CDR1 SEHNR, CDR2 FQNEAQ (reference sequence). The CDR3 loop spans 13 amino acids. The CDR3 sequence: CASSLLEGYGYTF. CDR3 nucleotide sequence: TGTGCCAGCAGCTTATTAGAGGGCTATGGCTACACCTTC.

This rearrangement joins TRBV11-1 to TRBJ2-2, with 7 bases aligning to TRBD2. This CDR3 region has 16 residues. V lost 1 base to trimming and J lost 4 bases; unmatched junction nucleotides: 6. CDR1 SGHAT and CDR2 FQDESV come from the germline V gene (reference sequence). The CDR3, as DNA: TGTGCCAGCAGCTTAGTGGGCGGGAGCGGCACCGGGGAGCTGTTTTTT. This sequence encodes CASSLVGGSGTGELFF.

The chain recombines TRBV5-1 with TRBJ2-4; TRBD2 aligns across 13 bases. CDR1 and CDR2 (germline): SGHRS, YFSETQ. The CDR3 sequence is 15 residues long. The J segment lost 12 bases and the V segment lost 4 bases, leaving 10 bases of the junction unmatched. The CDR3 DNA is TGCGCCAGCAGCATAGGGACTAGCGGGATTCCCAGTCAGTACTTC. Amino acid sequence: CASSIGTSGIPSQYF.

The chain has TRBV15 and TRBJ2-1, with a tentative D call TRBD2 (6 bases). The CDR3 is 17 amino acids. Trimming took off 7 bases at V and 7 bases at J, with 26 bases between the two ends. The germline V gene encodes CDR1 LNHNV and CDR2 YYDKDF (reference sequence). CDR3 DNA: TGTGCCACCAAGAAGGAACTAGCCCGACTCGAAGGGAATGAGCAGTTCTTC. Protein sequence: CATKKELARLEGNEQFF.

The chain combines TRBV28 with TRBJ2-7, with 9 positions matching TRBD1. The CDR3 is made up of 13 amino acids. The V and J ends lost 6 bases and 6 bases, in that order; junction bases with no gene match: 6. Germline lookup yields CDR1 MDHEN and CDR2 SYDVKM. The CDR3 loop reads CASSLGQGSEQYF. The CDR3 region has the DNA TGTGCCAGCAGCTTGGGACAGGGAAGCGAGCAGTACTTC. Full variable domain (rest looked up from reference TRBV28 and TRBJ2-7): DVKVTQSSRYLVKRTGEKVFLECVQDMDHENMFWYRQDPGLGLRLIYFSYDVKMKEKGDIPEGYSVSREKKERFSLILESASTNQTSMYLCASSLGQGSEQYFGPGTRLTVT.

This chain uses TRBV6-1 with TRBJ1-5; 8 bases are a match to TRBD1. The ends lost 4 bases at V and 7 bases at J; junction bases unmatched: 12. CDR1 and CDR2 from the germline V gene are MNHNS and SASEGT. CDR3 length: 16 residues. CDR3 in amino acids: CASSAIDRGRGQPQHF. DNA for the CDR3: TGTGCCAGCAGTGCCATCGACAGGGGAAGGGGGCAGCCCCAGCATTTT.

The chain couples TRBV28 to TRBJ2-7, with a weak D call TRBD2 (7 bases). V was pared by 5 bases and J by 0 bases, with 26 bases between. The CDR3 is made up of 19 amino acids. Germline loops: CDR1 MDHEN, CDR2 SYDVKM. The CDR3 coding sequence is TGTGCCAGCAGTGGTGTTCGGGGGGCGAAATTACCCCGCTCCTACGAGCAGTACTTC. Protein: CASSGVRGAKLPRSYEQYF. Full variable domain (remainder filled in from reference TRBV28 and TRBJ2-7): DVKVTQSSRYLVKRTGEKVFLECVQDMDHENMFWYRQDPGLGLRLIYFSYDVKMKEKGDIPEGYSVSREKKERFSLILESASTNQTSMYLCASSGVRGAKLPRSYEQYFGPGTRLTVT.

This chain connects TRBV4-1 to TRBJ2-1, with TRBD2 matching 8 bases. The germline gives CDR1 MGHRA, CDR2 YSYEKL. The CDR3 sequence is 16 residues long. Losses at the gene ends were 0 bases for V and 2 bases for J; bases not matched to a gene: 3. The CDR3 region has the DNA TGCGCCAGCAGCCAAGAGGCGGGAGGCCCCTACAATGAGCAGTTCTTC. This encodes CASSQEAGGPYNEQFF.

The rearrangement links TRBV11-1 to TRBJ2-3; 7 bases fit TRBD2. V trimming: 0 bases; J trimming: 3 bases; junction bases outside the gene matches: 12. Germline V gives CDR1 SGHAT, CDR2 FQDESV (reference sequence). The CDR3 has 18 residues. Written as DNA, the CDR3 is TGTGCCAGCAGCTTAGCCGCGTCCTTGAGCGGGACGACAGATACGCAGTATTTT. Encoded protein: CASSLAASLSGTTDTQYF.

CDR3 protein: CASSIPDRAPGETQYF. The CDR3 region has the DNA TGTGCCAGCAGCATCCCGGACAGGGCTCCGGGGGAGACCCAGTACTTC. The V and J genes are TRBV7-2 and TRBJ2-5, with 8 bases that match TRBD1. This CDR3 comprises 16 residues. Germline V gene data show CDR1 as SGHTA and CDR2 as FQGNSA. V lost 5 bases to trimming and J lost 5 bases; unmatched junction nucleotides: 13.

This clone was seen just once. The gene calls are TRBV5-1 and TRBJ1-1; tentatively, D is TRBD1 (6 bases). CDR1 SGHRS and CDR2 YFSETQ come from the germline V gene. Trimming took 7 bases from V and 0 from J, leaving 16 bases between them. The CDR3 totals 15 residues. CDR3 nucleotide sequence: TGCGCCAGCTCTCAAACAGGGATATTGAACACTGAAGCTTTCTTT. Encoded protein: CASSQTGILNTEAFF.

This clone is a singleton in its sample. This rearrangement joins TRBV7-8 to TRBJ2-7, with a tentative D call TRBD2 (6 bases). Germline V lookup: CDR1 SGHVS, CDR2 FQNEAQ. V lost 5 bases and J lost 7, with 18 bases in between. The CDR3 is made up of 14 amino acids. Here the CDR3 reads CASSAHRDSGEQYF. As DNA, the CDR3 is TGTGCCAGCAGCGCCCACCGGGACTCGGGGGAGCAGTACTTC.

This clone appeared a single time. The J gene is TRBJ1-2, the V gene TRBV10-3; TRBD1 is a possible D gene (5 bases). Germline CDR1 reads ENHRY; CDR2 reads SYGVKD. The germline V and J ends were trimmed by 7 bases and 1 base, with 10 bases remaining between them. The CDR3 is 13 residues long. The CDR3 DNA follows: TGTGCCATCAATCAACAGGATAACTATGGCTACACCTTC. Amino acids: CAINQQDNYGYTF.

The chain is built from TRBV19 and TRBJ1-1; D is unclear. CDR1 and CDR2 (germline): LNHDA, SQIVND (reference sequence). The V end lost 4 bases, the J end lost 0 bases, and 12 bases lay between the germline ends. This CDR3 has 15 residues. This CDR3 is CASSNIGLMNTEAFF. Here the CDR3 DNA reads TGTGCCAGTAGTAACATAGGACTCATGAACACTGAAGCTTTCTTT.

The chain couples TRBV28 to TRBJ1-5; D unresolved. The CDR3 covers 10 residues. Germline V CDR1 and CDR2: MDHEN, SYDVKM. V lost 7 bases to trimming and J lost 11 bases, with 9 bases between them. The CDR3 nucleotides are TGTGCCAGCATCGGGGTGTCCCAGCATTTT. Protein: CASIGVSQHF.

A single count supports this clone. The rearrangement links TRBV29-1 to TRBJ1-1; 9 nucleotides agree with TRBD1. The germline gives CDR1 SQVTM, CDR2 ANQGSEA. The CDR3 loop spans 13 amino acids. V was pared by 7 bases and J by 4 bases, with 7 bases of the junction left unmatched. CDR3 in amino acids: CSAATGGGTEAFF. Written as DNA, the CDR3 is TGCAGCGCGGCGACAGGGGGAGGCACTGAAGCTTTCTTT.

The chain joins TRBV2 to TRBJ1-2, with 7 positions matching TRBD1. V was clipped by 6 bases and J by 4 bases; unmatched bases: 5. The CDR3 has 13 residues. Germline-derived CDR1 and CDR2 are SNHLY and FYNNEI. CDR3 DNA: TGTGCCAGCAGACCAACAGGGGTCTATGGCTACACCTTC. It yields the protein CASRPTGVYGYTF. Full variable domain (missing parts from reference TRBV2 and TRBJ1-2): EPEVTQTPSHQVTQMGQEVILRCVPISNHLYFYWYRQILGQKVEFLVSFYNNEISEKSEIFDDQFSVERPDGSNFTLKIRSTKLEDSAMYFCASRPTGVYGYTFGSGTRLTVV.

DNA for the CDR3: TGTGCCAGCAGAGGAGCGGGAGGGGGCTACAATGAGCAGTTCTTC. Its translation: CASRGAGGGYNEQFF. The chain couples TRBV6-5 to TRBJ2-1, with 10 bases lining up with TRBD2. The V gene end was trimmed by 6 bases and the J gene end by 3 bases; junction bases not matched to a gene: 5. The CDR3 runs to 15 residues. Germline lookup yields CDR1 MNHEY and CDR2 SVGAGI.

The rearrangement joins TRBV30 to TRBJ1-3; D is ambiguous. The CDR3 runs to 14 residues. The ends were cut back, 3 bases at V and 0 bases at J, with 9 bases in the middle. Germline CDR1 GTSNPN, CDR2 SVGIG (reference sequence). In DNA form, the CDR3 reads TGTGCCTGGAGCACCAGAAGCTCTGGAAACACCATATATTTT. Protein: CAWSTRSSGNTIYF. The complete variable domain, with remaining parts taken from reference TRBV30 and TRBJ1-3, reads SQTIHQWPATLVQPVGSPLSLECTVEGTSNPNLYWYRQAAGRGLQLLFYSVGIGQISSEVPQNLSASRPQDRQFILSSKKLLLSDSGFYLCAWSTRSSGNTIYFGEGSWLTVV.

This clone was seen a single time. V gene TRBV18 combines with J gene TRBJ1-4; a weak D match, TRBD1 (6 bases). The CDR3 has 16 amino acids. V was cut by 2 bases and J by 1 base, with 11 bases left in between. Germline CDR1 is KGHSH and CDR2 is LQKENI. The CDR3 sequence: CASSPTGFGTNEKLFF. The CDR3 bases are TGTGCCAGCTCACCAACAGGGTTTGGAACTAATGAAAAACTGTTTTTT.